This T cell receptor beta chain stems from a study of blood T cell repertoires in COVID-19. TCRdb's copy holds only in-frame clones and misses some; the assay was immunoSEQ multiplex PCR. The sample records some 95,000 clones, 87% being singletons. The CDR3 is made up of 16 amino acids. V trimming: 2 bases; J trimming: 8 bases; junction bases outside the gene matches: 14. Germline V gives CDR1 SGHDT, CDR2 YYEEEE. The chain recombines TRBV5-6 with TRBJ2-7; 9 positions agree with TRBD2. The TCR originated in a man between 65 and 80 years old with acute or convalescent COVID-19. The sequenced sample consisted of peripheral blood. CDR3 protein: CASSFTGTSKGTQQYF. The CDR3 DNA sequence: TGTGCCAGCAGCTTTACCGGGACTAGCAAGGGAACACAGCAGTACTTC. The full variable domain, completed using reference TRBV5-6 and TRBJ2-7, is DAGVTQSPTHLIKTRGQQVTLRCSPKSGHDTVSWYQQALGQGPQFIFQYYEEEERQRGNFPDRFSGHQFPNYSSELNVNALLLGDSALYLCASSFTGTSKGTQQYFGPGTRLTVT.